This is a list of T cell receptor beta chains from one sample in a study of blood T cells in healthy people across ages. MiXCR was run by TCRdb on the 5' RACE reads, yielding one entry per CDR3 protein. The data contain hundreds of thousands of distinct CDR3 sequences, nearly 60% of them seen just once; the ten biggest clones take up roughly 20%. The specimen was blood. The receptors were sampled from a man aged 25 to 45 in good health. The CDR3 runs from the conserved cysteine through the conserved F or W. D genes are given only for firm matches. Not every row has a clone size; where given, it reads once, few, many or a size class.

. | TRBJ2-5 | TRBV12-3/TRBV12-4 | few | 12 | TGTGCCAGCACTCTAGGGAGGGAGACCCAGTACTTC | CASTLGRETQYF
. | TRBJ1-6 | TRBV20-1 | few | 13 | TGCAGTGCCATGGGGCAGTATAATTCACCCCTCCACTTT | CSAMGQYNSPLHF
. | TRBJ2-7 | TRBV28 | . | 15 | TGTACCAGCAGTTTGGAAGGGATTCTCTCCTACGAGCAGTACTTC | CTSSLEGILSYEQYF
. | TRBJ1-1 | TRBV7-2 | . | 15 | TGTGCCAGCAGCCCCCGCCATGGGGACAATAATGAAGCTTTCTTT | CASSPRHGDNNEAFF
. | TRBJ2-7 | TRBV9 | . | 13 | TGTGCCAGCAGCGTAGGTCCAGGGGACGAGCAGTACTTC | CASSVGPGDEQYF
TRBD2 | TRBJ2-2 | TRBV29-1 | . | 12 | TGCAGCGTTGACCGGGGGGTCGGGGAGCTGTTTTTT | CSVDRGVGELFF
. | TRBJ2-1 | TRBV4-1 | . | 12 | TGCGCCAGCAGCCAAGGGGTAAATGTGCAGTTCTTC | CASSQGVNVQFF
TRBD1 | TRBJ2-1 | TRBV29-1 | . | 19 | TGCAGTGTCACAGGGGGTCTCTCATTAATGCTAAGCTCCTACAATGAGCAGTTCTTC | CSVTGGLSLMLSSYNEQFF
. | TRBJ2-7 | TRBV6-5 | . | 16 | TGTGCCAGCAGTTACAAGCTTTTCCCCTCCTCCTACGAGCAGTACTTC | CASSYKLFPSSYEQYF
. | TRBJ2-7 | TRBV7-2 | . | 13 | TGTGCCAGCAGGGAGGGCAATAACTACGAGCAGTACTTC | CASREGNNYEQYF
TRBD1 | TRBJ2-7 | TRBV28 | . | 15 | TGTGCCAGCAGACTACAGGGGGCATCTTCCTACGAGCAGTACTTC | CASRLQGASSYEQYF
. | TRBJ2-2 | TRBV29-1 | . | 14 | TGCAGCGTTGACGGACCCGCGAACACCGGGGAGCTGTTTTTT | CSVDGPANTGELFF
TRBD1 | TRBJ2-3 | TRBV20-1 | . | 13 | TGCAGTGCTAGGGGGCAGGGGGCGAATACGCAGTATTTT | CSARGQGANTQYF
. | TRBJ2-6 | TRBV20-1 | . | 16 | TGCAGTGCTAGAGATCTAGCTAACTCTGGGGCCAACGTCCTGACTTTC | CSARDLANSGANVLTF
. | TRBJ1-6 | TRBV6-2/TRBV6-3 | . | 17 | TGTGCCAGCAGTTACTCAGGACCGCCAAAAGCCAATTCACCCCTCCACTTT | CASSYSGPPKANSPLHF
. | TRBJ2-5 | TRBV29-1 | . | 13 | TGCAGCGTTGTCGGGGTCTACAAAGAGACCCAGTACTTC | CSVVGVYKETQYF
TRBD2 | TRBJ2-1 | TRBV5-1 | once | 14 | TGCGCCAGCAGGAACTACGGGACTAGTTATGAGCAGTTCTTC | CASRNYGTSYEQFF
TRBD2 | TRBJ2-1 | TRBV12-3/TRBV12-4 | . | 16 | TGTGCCAGCAGTCGACGACTAGCGGGAGTATCCAATGAGCAGTTCTTC | CASSRRLAGVSNEQFF
. | TRBJ2-1 | TRBV12-3/TRBV12-4 | . | 13 | TGTGCCAGCAGAATGGAGGGGGCCTATGAGCAGTTCTTC | CASRMEGAYEQFF
. | TRBJ2-3 | TRBV7-9 | . | 15 | TGTGCCAGCAGCTTTGTTCAGGGAGGCACAGATACGCAGTATTTT | CASSFVQGGTDTQYF
. | TRBJ1-2 | TRBV10-3 | . | 15 | TGTGCCATCAGTGAGTCCGAACGGCCGCTCTATGGCTACACCTTC | CAISESERPLYGYTF
. | TRBJ2-7 | TRBV29-1 | . | 12 | TGTAGCGTTAAGACAGGAGGGGGCGAGCAGTACTTC | CSVKTGGGEQYF
. | TRBJ2-3 | TRBV7-8 | . | 17 | TGTGCCAGCAGCTTTGTTTTATTTGGCGCTGGGGGAGATACGCAGTATTTT | CASSFVLFGAGGDTQYF
. | TRBJ2-1 | TRBV7-3 | . | 13 | TGTGCCACCTCGCAGGCGGCCTACAATGAGCAGTTCTTC | CATSQAAYNEQFF
. | TRBJ2-6 | TRBV7-2 | . | 19 | TGTGCCAGCAGGGTCAGAGATAGTTATGGGGGCTCTGGGGCCAACGTCCTGACTTTC | CASRVRDSYGGSGANVLTF
TRBD1 | TRBJ2-1 | TRBV27 | . | 14 | TGTGCCAGCTCGACAGGGGGCCGAATAAATGAGCAGTTCTTC | CASSTGGRINEQFF
. | TRBJ2-1 | TRBV21-1 | . | 16 | TGTGCCAGCAGCAACCTGGTAGCGTTCTGCTACAATGAGCAGTTCTTC | CASSNLVAFCYNEQFF
. | TRBJ2-3 | TRBV20-1 | few | 14 | TGCAGTGCTCATCCCGTGGGTGTACCGGATACGCAGTATTTT | CSAHPVGVPDTQYF
TRBD2 | TRBJ2-1 | TRBV7-9 | many | 18 | TGTGCCAGCAGCTCGTTAGCGGGAGAATCGGTTGTTTTGAATGAGCAGTTCTTC | CASSSLAGESVVLNEQFF
. | TRBJ1-4 | TRBV29-1 | . | 13 | TGCAGCGTGATGCAGGGCGGGAATGAAAAACTGTTTTTT | CSVMQGGNEKLFF
. | TRBJ2-1 | TRBV10-3 | few | 12 | TGTGCCATCGGGAAGTCCTACAATGAGCAGTTCTTC | CAIGKSYNEQFF
. | TRBJ2-2 | TRBV4-2 | . | 15 | TGTGCCAGCAGCCAAGCCTCCGTGGGGGCCGGGGAGCTGTTTTTT | CASSQASVGAGELFF
. | TRBJ2-6 | TRBV5-1 | many | 14 | TGCGCCAGCACGCCGGGTTCGGGGGCCAACGTCCTGACTTTC | CASTPGSGANVLTF
. | TRBJ1-5 | TRBV20-1 | few | 16 | TGCAGTGCTAGAGACGCGGGCCTAGCCAGCAATCAGCCCCAGCATTTT | CSARDAGLASNQPQHF
. | TRBJ1-2 | TRBV20-1 | few | 11 | TGCAGTGCTAGAGAGGGCTATGGCTACACCTTC | CSAREGYGYTF
TRBD2 | TRBJ2-5 | TRBV27 | . | 16 | TGTGCCAGCAGTCACCGGGGGGTCAGGAGACAAGAGACCCAGTACTTC | CASSHRGVRRQETQYF
. | TRBJ2-7 | TRBV29-1 | . | 13 | TGCAGCGTTGCGCTCACCGACTCCTACGAGCAGTACTTC | CSVALTDSYEQYF
TRBD2 | TRBJ2-5 | TRBV29-1 | . | 13 | TGCAGCGTCCTGACTAGCGGGAATGGTGAGCAGTACTTC | CSVLTSGNGEQYF
. | TRBJ2-6 | TRBV25-1 | . | 15 | TGTGCCAGCAGTGAAGGCCCCTCTGGGGCCAACGTCCTGACTTTC | CASSEGPSGANVLTF
TRBD2 | TRBJ2-5 | TRBV29-1 | few | 16 | TGCAGCGTTGAAAAACTAGCGGGGGCGATCCAAGAGACCCAGTACTTC | CSVEKLAGAIQETQYF
. | TRBJ1-1 | TRBV29-1 | . | 12 | TGCAGCGTTGACGGGGGTCGAGCTGAAGCTTTCTTT | CSVDGGRAEAFF
. | TRBJ1-2 | TRBV30 | . | 15 | TGTGCCTGGAGGCTGACCGGGACATTAAACTATGGCTACACCTTC | CAWRLTGTLNYGYTF
TRBD1 | TRBJ1-5 | TRBV11-2 | . | 18 | TGTGCCAGCAGCCAGGGACAGGGTGGGTCCCAAATCAATCAGCCCCAGCATTTT | CASSQGQGGSQINQPQHF
. | TRBJ2-1 | TRBV10-1 | once | 13 | TGCGCCAGCAGTGAGGTTCCTGACAATGAGCAGTTCTTC | CASSEVPDNEQFF
. | TRBJ2-1 | TRBV7-3 | . | 15 | TGTGCCAGCAGCTCAACAGCCTCCTTAGTCAATGAGCAGTTCTTC | CASSSTASLVNEQFF
. | TRBJ2-5 | TRBV2 | . | 11 | TGTGCCGCCGGGCCACAAGAGACCCAGTACTTC | CAAGPQETQYF
TRBD2 | TRBJ2-1 | TRBV12-3/TRBV12-4 | . | 17 | TGTGCCAGCAGGCTGGGACTAGCGGACGTACCCTACAATGAGCAGTTCTTC | CASRLGLADVPYNEQFF
. | TRBJ2-5 | TRBV27 | . | 15 | TGTGCCAGCAGTCCTCCCCCGGCTAGGGGAGAGACCCAGTACTTC | CASSPPPARGETQYF
TRBD2 | TRBJ2-7 | TRBV20-1 | . | 15 | TGCAGTACCGAAACCAGACTAGCGGGAGAGGTCGAGCAGTACTTC | CSTETRLAGEVEQYF
TRBD1 | TRBJ1-2 | TRBV3-1 | once | 15 | TGTGCCAGCAGCCAAGGTGCGGGACAGGTCTATGGCTACACCTTC | CASSQGAGQVYGYTF